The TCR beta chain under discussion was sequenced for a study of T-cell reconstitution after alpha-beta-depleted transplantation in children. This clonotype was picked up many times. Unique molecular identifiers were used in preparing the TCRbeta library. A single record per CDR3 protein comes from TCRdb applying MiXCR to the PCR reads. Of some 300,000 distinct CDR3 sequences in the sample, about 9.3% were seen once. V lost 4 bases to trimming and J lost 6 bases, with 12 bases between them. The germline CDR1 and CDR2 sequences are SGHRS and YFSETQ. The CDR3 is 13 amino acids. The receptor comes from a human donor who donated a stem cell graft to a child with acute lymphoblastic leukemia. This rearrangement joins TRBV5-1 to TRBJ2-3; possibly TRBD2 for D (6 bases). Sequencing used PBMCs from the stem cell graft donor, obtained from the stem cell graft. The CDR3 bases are TGCGCCAGCAGCCGGGACTCAGGGGATACGCAGTATTTT. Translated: CASSRDSGDTQYF. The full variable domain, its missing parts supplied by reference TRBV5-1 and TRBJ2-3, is KAGVTQTPRYLIKTRGQQVTLSCSPISGHRSVSWYQQTPGQGLQFLFEYFSETQRNKGNFPGRFSGRQFSNSRSEMNVSTLELGDSALYLCASSRDSGDTQYFGPGTRLTVL.